The sequence of this TCR beta chain was determined in a study of shared clonotypes between healthy human individuals. Overall study: CD8 memory received one plate per donor, CD8 naive two, CD4 memory three and CD4 naive three.

From germline, CDR1 is SGHRS and CDR2 YFSETQ. V lost 4 bases, J lost 1 base, and 13 bases lay in between. The CDR3 spans 15 residues. Genomic DNA of each subset was evenly split across several immunoSEQ plates. The protocol was immunoSEQ multiplex PCR, while the TCRdb copy is restricted to in-frame clones and leaves out a portion. Here the sample spans under 550,000 clones, about 96% being singletons. Concerning this clone: Its specificity is not known.

Study results and caveats: Non-shared clonotypes had lower generation probabilities than those shared by all four donors.

A CD45RA+ naive subset and a CD45RA-negative memory subset were split from CD4+ cells. This receptor was identified in a woman in her 30s in good health. Sequenced sample: naive CD4+ T cells sorted from blood. As to subset: CD45RA+ positively selected. This rearrangement joins TRBV5-1 to TRBJ2-3; no reliable D call. The CDR3 here is CASSTANPGTDTQYF. The CDR3 nucleotides are TGCGCCAGCAGCACAGCCAACCCCGGCACAGATACGCAGTATTTT.